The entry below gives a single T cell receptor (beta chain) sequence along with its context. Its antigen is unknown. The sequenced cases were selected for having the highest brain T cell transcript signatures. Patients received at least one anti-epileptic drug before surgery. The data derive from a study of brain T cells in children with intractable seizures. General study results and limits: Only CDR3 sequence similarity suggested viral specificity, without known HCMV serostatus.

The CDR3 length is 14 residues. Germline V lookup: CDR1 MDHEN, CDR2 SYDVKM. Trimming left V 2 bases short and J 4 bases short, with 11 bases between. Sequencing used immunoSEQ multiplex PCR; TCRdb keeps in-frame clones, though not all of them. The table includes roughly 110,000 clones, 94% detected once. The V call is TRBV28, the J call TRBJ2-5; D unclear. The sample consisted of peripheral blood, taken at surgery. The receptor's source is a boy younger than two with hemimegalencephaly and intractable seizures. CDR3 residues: CASSLRQALETQYF. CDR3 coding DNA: TGTGCCAGCAGTTTACGGCAGGCCCTAGAGACCCAGTACTTC. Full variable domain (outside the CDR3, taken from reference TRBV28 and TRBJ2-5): DVKVTQSSRYLVKRTGEKVFLECVQDMDHENMFWYRQDPGLGLRLIYFSYDVKMKEKGDIPEGYSVSREKKERFSLILESASTNQTSMYLCASSLRQALETQYFGPGTRLLVL.